The next 20 T cell receptor beta chains were all read from a single sample in a study of T-cell reconstitution after alpha-beta-depleted transplantation in children. Preparation of the TCRbeta library used unique molecular identifiers. TCRdb re-analysed the PCR reads in MiXCR, keeping a single row per CDR3 protein. The sample holds some 840,000 distinct CDR3 sequences; approximately 15% are singletons and the top ten take roughly 4.8%. The sequencing here drew on PBMCs, mostly from graft donor cells, taken 360 days after TCRalphabeta/CD19-depleted stem cell transplant. The receptors derive from a male patient younger than 18 who had a stem cell transplant for acute lymphoblastic leukemia, so the T cells may come from the graft donor.

CDR3 loop: CASSFGWAGHYGYTF. The CDR3 DNA reads as TGCGCCAGCAGCTTCGGATGGGCCGGTCACTATGGCTACACCTTC. The chain carries TRBV5-1 and TRBJ1-2; D is undetermined. This CDR3 has 15 residues. The V gene's germline CDR1 is SGHRS and CDR2 YFSETQ. V dropped 2 bases and J dropped 3 bases, with 14 bases sitting between them.

V usage is TRBV10-3 and J usage is TRBJ2-7; possibly TRBD1 or TRBD2 for D (5 bases each). The CDR3 covers 15 residues. Germline CDR1 and CDR2: ENHRY and SYGVKD. V dropped 3 bases and J dropped 4 bases, with 16 bases sitting between them. The CDR3 spells CAISDNGGGAYEQYF. The CDR3, as DNA: TGTGCCATCAGTGATAACGGTGGGGGTGCATACGAGCAGTACTTC.

The chain carries TRBV5-5 and TRBJ1-3; TRBD1 aligns across 8 bases. Trimming removed 4 bases from V and 4 bases from J; junction bases left unmatched: 7. This CDR3 is built from 15 residues. Germline CDR1 reads SGHKS; CDR2 reads YYEKEE (reference sequence). The CDR3 sequence: CASSPWTGMGNTIYF. The CDR3 DNA reads as TGTGCCAGCAGCCCCTGGACAGGGATGGGAAACACCATATATTTT.

V and J are TRBV5-1 and TRBJ2-7; TRBD1 might be the D (6 bases). The V gene lost 3 bases and the J gene lost 4 bases, with 20 bases spanning the gap. The CDR3 spans 16 residues. Germline loops: CDR1 SGHRS, CDR2 YFSETQ. This chain's CDR3 is CASSWGRDRSDYEQYF. CDR3 coding DNA: TGCGCCAGCAGCTGGGGGAGAGACAGGTCCGATTACGAGCAGTACTTC.

This rearrangement joins TRBV13 to TRBJ2-7; 9 positions agree with TRBD2. CDR3 size: 14 residues. In germline, CDR1 is PRHDT, CDR2 FYEKMQ (reference sequence). Trimming cost V 5 bases and J 4 bases; bases outside gene matches: 6. DNA of the CDR3: TGTGCCAGCAGCCGCGGACTAGCGCCATACGAGCAGTACTTC. It specifies CASSRGLAPYEQYF. Supplemented by reference TRBV13 and TRBJ2-7, the full variable domain reads AAGVIQSPRHLIKEKRETATLKCYPIPRHDTVYWYQQGPGQDPQFLISFYEKMQSDKGSIPDRFSAQQFSDYHSELNMSSLELGDSALYFCASSRGLAPYEQYFGPGTRLTVT.

This chain uses TRBV11-2 with TRBJ1-1; D is perhaps TRBD1 (6 bases). Germline CDR1 and CDR2: SGHAT and FQNNGV. CDR3 size: 16 residues. The V gene lost 3 bases and the J gene lost 0 bases, with 14 bases spanning the gap. The CDR3 region is CASSFGGGLLNTEAFF. The CDR3 coding sequence is TGTGCCAGCAGCTTCGGCGGGGGGCTCTTGAACACTGAAGCTTTCTTT.

The V gene is TRBV7-6, the J gene TRBJ2-3, with unresolved D. There are 15 residues in the CDR3. Germline-derived CDR1 and CDR2 are SGHVS and FNYEAQ. V gave up 6 bases and J gave up 6 bases, with 19 bases separating them. The CDR3 nucleotides read TGTGCCAGCAGTCGCGGAACTATAATGCGGGATACGCAGTATTTT. Translation: CASSRGTIMRDTQYF. The whole variable domain, filled in from reference TRBV7-6 and TRBJ2-3, reads GAGVSQSPRYKVTKRGQDVALRCDPISGHVSLYWYRQALGQGPEFLTYFNYEAQQDKSGLPNDRFSAERPEGSISTLTIQRTEQRDSAMYRCASSRGTIMRDTQYFGPGTRLTVL.

V and J are TRBV19 and TRBJ2-1, with D perhaps TRBD1 (5 bases). The CDR3 runs to 21 residues. Between the trimmed V and J ends, which lost 0 bases and 4 bases, there was a span of 28 bases. Germline loops: CDR1 LNHDA, CDR2 SQIVND (reference sequence). CDR3 region: CASSIDLETSTWTSIYNEQFF. As DNA, the CDR3 is TGTGCCAGTAGTATAGATCTTGAGACGTCAACCTGGACATCGATTTACAATGAGCAGTTCTTC.

This clonotype was picked up a small number of times. The rearrangement joins TRBV29-1 to TRBJ2-3; D is unresolved. From germline, CDR1 is SQVTM and CDR2 ANQGSEA. V shed 0 bases and J shed 6 bases, with 16 bases lying between them. The CDR3 consists of 15 residues. CDR3 coding DNA: TGCAGCGTTGAAGAATTAAGGGAACTAAGGGATACGCAGTATTTT. Its protein is CSVEELRELRDTQYF.

In this sample, this clonotype turned up a few times. This sequence joins TRBV4-2 and TRBJ1-2; D may be TRBD1 (6 bases). The germline V gene has CDR1 LGHNA and CDR2 YNFKEQ. Trimming shortened V by 0 bases and J by 6 bases, and 11 bases separated the two germline ends. The CDR3 is 14 amino acids. The CDR3, as DNA: TGTGCCAGCAGCCAAGATACCGGGGGCGATGGCTACACCTTC. Protein sequence: CASSQDTGGDGYTF.

This clonotype has just a few counts. The rearrangement links TRBV24-1 to TRBJ2-1; D may be TRBD1 (5 bases). CDR1 is KGHDR and CDR2 is SFDVKD in the germline V gene. The CDR3 totals 18 residues. The germline V and J ends were trimmed by 3 bases and 8 bases, with 25 bases remaining between them. The CDR3 DNA is TGTGCCACCAGTGATGGGCCAACAGGTCTCGCACGCAGGGATGAGCAGTTCTTC. Amino acid sequence: CATSDGPTGLARRDEQFF.

Ten or more counts support this clonotype. The V and J genes are TRBV12-3 or TRBV12-4 and TRBJ2-2; D not certain. The CDR3 consists of 12 residues. V lost 3 bases and J lost 8, with 7 bases in between. As DNA, the CDR3 is TGTGCCAGCAGTTTCGTTTGGGGGGAGCTGTTTTTT. Its protein product is CASSFVWGELFF.

The V call is TRBV28, the J call TRBJ1-5, with D maybe TRBD1 (6 bases). The V gene lost 2 bases and the J gene lost 5 bases, with 10 bases spanning the gap. Germline loops: CDR1 MDHEN, CDR2 SYDVKM. The CDR3 has 14 amino acids. CDR3 protein: CASSLIRGYQPQHF. In DNA form, the CDR3 reads TGTGCCAGCAGTTTAATCAGGGGTTATCAGCCCCAGCATTTT.

This sequence joins TRBV27 and TRBJ2-2, with D possibly TRBD1 on 5 matching bases. The CDR3 is made up of 14 amino acids. Trimming took 4 bases from V and 8 from J, leaving 14 bases between them. The germline V gene encodes CDR1 MNHEY and CDR2 SMNVEV (reference sequence). The DNA of the CDR3 is TGTGCCAGCAGTTGGGGCGTAACCGGGGGGGAGCTGTTTTTT. Protein product: CASSWGVTGGELFF.

The chain has TRBV24-1 and TRBJ2-2; 7 positions match TRBD2. The CDR3 consists of 16 residues. Germline lookup yields CDR1 KGHDR and CDR2 SFDVKD. V lost 3 bases to trimming and J lost 3 bases; unmatched junction nucleotides: 6. The CDR3 is CATSDPREAYTGELFF. In nucleotides, the CDR3 is TGTGCCACCAGTGATCCTCGGGAGGCGTACACCGGGGAGCTGTTTTTT.

This clonotype was counted between two and nine times. This sequence joins TRBV2 and TRBJ2-1, with 9 bases aligning to TRBD1. There are 15 residues in the CDR3. Trimming took 8 bases from V and 1 from J; bases not matched to a gene: 6. CDR1 is SNHLY, CDR2 FYNNEI, per germline. The CDR3 DNA reads TGTGCCAGCCCCAAGGGACAGGGTTCCTACAATGAGCAGTTCTTC. As protein: CASPKGQGSYNEQFF.

The V call is TRBV12-3 or TRBV12-4, the J call TRBJ2-7; 7 nucleotides match TRBD2. Trimming took 7 bases from V and 1 from J; bases not matched to a gene: 7. The CDR3 contains 14 residues. The CDR3 is CASTPSGYSYEQYF. CDR3 in DNA: TGTGCCAGCACACCTAGCGGTTATTCCTACGAGCAGTACTTC.

This clonotype occurred a few times. The chain joins TRBV6-1 to TRBJ2-3; weak D call: TRBD2 (6 bases). Germline V CDR1 and CDR2: MNHNS, SASEGT. This CDR3 has 13 amino acids. V was trimmed by 7 bases and J by 2 bases, leaving 10 bases between them. The chain's CDR3 is CASTLLATDTQYF. The CDR3 nucleotides are TGTGCCAGCACCCTACTAGCCACAGATACGCAGTATTTT.

The rearrangement uses TRBV7-3 and TRBJ2-1, with D possibly TRBD2 on 6 matching bases. The ends were cut back, 5 bases at V and 8 bases at J, with 16 bases in the middle. CDR3 length: 14 amino acids. Germline CDR1 is SGHTA and CDR2 is FQGTGA. The CDR3 loop is CASSRLGSRDEQFF. The CDR3 coding sequence is TGTGCCAGCAGCCGGCTCGGGAGCAGGGATGAGCAGTTCTTC.

This clonotype was seen repeatedly, ten times or more. The gene calls are TRBV12-3 or TRBV12-4 and TRBJ2-1; 9 nucleotides align to TRBD2. The CDR3 has 17 residues. J was trimmed by 1 base and V by 6 bases; bases with no gene match: 10. This chain's CDR3 is CASSPGPLAGSYNEQFF. DNA for the CDR3: TGTGCCAGCAGCCCAGGCCCTCTAGCGGGATCCTACAATGAGCAGTTCTTC.